This entry features one TCR beta chain sequence. The ends were cut back, 1 base at V and 0 bases at J, with 10 bases in the middle. The CDR3 has 15 amino acids. Germline V gene data show CDR1 as SGHTA and CDR2 as FQGNSA. Per the original data handling: The assay estimated nucleated cells by amplifying reference gene primers. Method: immunoSEQ multiplex PCR; TCRdb's copy keeps in-frame clones and lacks some. V, J and clone size are those of that table, while D and trimming were read from the DNA. This sample has 100,000 to 150,000 clones, with roughly 90% found just once. This specimen belongs to a study of blood T cell repertoires in COVID-19. Study background: COVID-19 samples from acute and convalescent phases originated in the United States, Italy and Spain. The cDNA or gDNA used as material had been derived from T cells, B-cell-depleted T cells, or PBMCs.

The TCR comes from a man in his 70s with active COVID-19. This chain connects TRBV7-2 to TRBJ2-7; no clear D. The sample taken for sequencing was peripheral blood. CDR3 region: CASSLGLVSSYEQYF. The CDR3, as DNA: TGTGCCAGCAGCTTAGGTCTGGTTAGCTCCTACGAGCAGTACTTC.